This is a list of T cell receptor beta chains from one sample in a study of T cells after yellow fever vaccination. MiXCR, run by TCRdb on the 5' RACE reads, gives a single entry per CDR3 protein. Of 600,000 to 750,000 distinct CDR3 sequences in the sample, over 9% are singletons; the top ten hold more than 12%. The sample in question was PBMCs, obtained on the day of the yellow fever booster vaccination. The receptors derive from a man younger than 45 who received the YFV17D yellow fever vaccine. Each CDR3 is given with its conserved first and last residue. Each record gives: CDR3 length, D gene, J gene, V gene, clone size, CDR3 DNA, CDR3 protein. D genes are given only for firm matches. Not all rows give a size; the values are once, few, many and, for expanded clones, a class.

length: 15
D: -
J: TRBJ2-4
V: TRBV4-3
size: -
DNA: TGCGCCAGCAGCCCTCCGGACGGAGCCAAAAACATTCAGTACTTC
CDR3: CASSPPDGAKNIQYF

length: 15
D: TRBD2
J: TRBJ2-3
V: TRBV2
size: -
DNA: TGTGCCAGCAAACTAGCGGGAGCCGGGGGAGATACGCAGTATTTT
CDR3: CASKLAGAGGDTQYF

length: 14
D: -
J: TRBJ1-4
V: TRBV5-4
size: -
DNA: TGTGCCAGCAGCTTGCAGGGTATTGGTGAAAAACTGTTTTTT
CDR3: CASSLQGIGEKLFF

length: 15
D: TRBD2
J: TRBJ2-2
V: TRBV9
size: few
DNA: TGTGCCAGCAGCGGAACACTAGCGGGAGCCGGGGAGCTGTTTTTT
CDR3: CASSGTLAGAGELFF

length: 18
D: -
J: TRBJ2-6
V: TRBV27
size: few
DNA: TGTGCCAGCAGCCCTCGAGGAAGGACAGACTCTGGGGCCAACGTCCTGACTTTC
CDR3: CASSPRGRTDSGANVLTF

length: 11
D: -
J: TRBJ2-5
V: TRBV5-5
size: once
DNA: TGTGCCAGCGGCCCTGGACAGACCCAGTACTTC
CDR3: CASGPGQTQYF

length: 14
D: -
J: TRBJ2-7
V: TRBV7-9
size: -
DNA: TGTGCCAGCAGCTTGGGGGACGCCACCTACGAGCAGTACTTC
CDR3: CASSLGDATYEQYF

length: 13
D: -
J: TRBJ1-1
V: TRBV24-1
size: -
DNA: TGTGCCACCATGGACGGAGGTTATACTGAAGCTTTCTTT
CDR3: CATMDGGYTEAFF

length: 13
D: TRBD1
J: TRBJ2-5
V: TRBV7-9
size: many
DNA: TGTGCCAGCAGCGGACAGGGCCAAGAGACCCAGTACTTC
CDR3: CASSGQGQETQYF

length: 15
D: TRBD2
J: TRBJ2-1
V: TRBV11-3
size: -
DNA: TGTGCCAGCAGCCCTGGGACTAGCGGAACCAATGAGCAGTTCTTC
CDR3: CASSPGTSGTNEQFF

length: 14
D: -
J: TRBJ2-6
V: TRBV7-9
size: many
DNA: TGTGCCGGGGGTTTTAGGAGTGGGGCCAACGTCCTGACTTTC
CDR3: CAGGFRSGANVLTF

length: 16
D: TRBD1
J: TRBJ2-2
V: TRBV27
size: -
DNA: TGTGCCAGCAGTTTATCCCGCAGGGGGTCAAGCGGGGAGCTGTTTTTT
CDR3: CASSLSRRGSSGELFF

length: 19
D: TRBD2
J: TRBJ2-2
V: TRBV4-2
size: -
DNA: TGTGCCAGCAGCCAAGTATCTAGCGGGAGGCCGAGGAACACCGGGGAGCTGTTTTTT
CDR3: CASSQVSSGRPRNTGELFF

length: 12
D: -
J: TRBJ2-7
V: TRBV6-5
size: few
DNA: TGTGCCAGCAGCGGATGGGGGCACGAGCAGTACTTC
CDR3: CASSGWGHEQYF

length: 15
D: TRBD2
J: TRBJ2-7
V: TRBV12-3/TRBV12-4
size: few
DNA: TGTGCCAGCAGTTATGAGGGAGGGCCGATCCACGAGCAGTACTTC
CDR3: CASSYEGGPIHEQYF

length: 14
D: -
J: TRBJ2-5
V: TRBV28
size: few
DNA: TGTGCCAGCAGTTCGCCGGGATACGGAGAGACCCAGTACTTC
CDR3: CASSSPGYGETQYF

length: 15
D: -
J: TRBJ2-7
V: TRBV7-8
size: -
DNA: TGTGCCAGCAGCTGGGTTCCGGACGGGCCCTACGAGCAGTACTTC
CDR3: CASSWVPDGPYEQYF

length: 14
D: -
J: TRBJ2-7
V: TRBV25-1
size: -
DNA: TGTGCCAGCAGTGACTTTGGGACATCCTACGAGCAGTACTTC
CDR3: CASSDFGTSYEQYF

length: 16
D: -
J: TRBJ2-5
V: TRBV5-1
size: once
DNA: TGCGCCAGCAGCTTGACACTAGCCAGAGGAAGAGAGACCCAGTACTTC
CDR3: CASSLTLARGRETQYF

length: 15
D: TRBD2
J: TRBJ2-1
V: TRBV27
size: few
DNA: TGTGCCAGCAGTCCCGGGACTAGCGGGTTCGCTGAGCAGTTCTTC
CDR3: CASSPGTSGFAEQFF

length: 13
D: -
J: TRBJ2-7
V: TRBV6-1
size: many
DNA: TGTGCCAGCAGTCCCAGGGCCTCCTACGAGCAGTACTTC
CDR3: CASSPRASYEQYF

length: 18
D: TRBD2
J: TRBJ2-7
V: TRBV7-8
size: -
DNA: TGTGCCAGCAGCTTAGAAGGTAGCGGGAGATTTGGGCTAATCTCGCAGTACTTC
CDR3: CASSLEGSGRFGLISQYF

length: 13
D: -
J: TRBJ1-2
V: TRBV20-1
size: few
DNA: TGCAGTGCTAGTGTTTGGTTTAACTATGGCTACACCTTC
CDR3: CSASVWFNYGYTF

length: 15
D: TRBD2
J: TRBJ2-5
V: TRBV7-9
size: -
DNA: TGTGCCAGCAGCTTAGGCCTAGCGGACGTAGAGACCCAGTACTTC
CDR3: CASSLGLADVETQYF

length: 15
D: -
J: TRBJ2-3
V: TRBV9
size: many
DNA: TGTGCCAGCAGCGTAGAGGACTACGGGGGAGATACGCAGTATTTT
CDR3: CASSVEDYGGDTQYF

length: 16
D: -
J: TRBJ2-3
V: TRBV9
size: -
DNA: TGTGCCAGCAGCGCACCGTGGGGACATCACACAGATACGCAGTATTTT
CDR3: CASSAPWGHHTDTQYF

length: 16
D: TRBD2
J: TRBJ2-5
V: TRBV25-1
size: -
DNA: TGTGCCAGCAGTGATCACGGACTAGCGGGCCAAGAGACCCAGTACTTC
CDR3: CASSDHGLAGQETQYF

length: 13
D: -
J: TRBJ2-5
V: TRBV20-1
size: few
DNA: TGCAGTGCTAGTCACAGGGCCCAAGAGACCCAGTACTTC
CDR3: CSASHRAQETQYF

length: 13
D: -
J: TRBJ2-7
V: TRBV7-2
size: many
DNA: TGTGCCAGCAGCTCGTCCGGGACCTACGAGCAGTACTTC
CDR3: CASSSSGTYEQYF

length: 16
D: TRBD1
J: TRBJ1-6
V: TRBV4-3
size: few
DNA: TGCGCCAGCAGCCAAGAGAGGCGGACAGGGAGATCACCCCTCCACTTT
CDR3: CASSQERRTGRSPLHF

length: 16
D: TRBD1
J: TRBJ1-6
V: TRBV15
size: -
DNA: TGTGCCACCAGCAGAGGTGACAGGGGCGCCGGTTCACCCCTCCACTTT
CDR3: CATSRGDRGAGSPLHF

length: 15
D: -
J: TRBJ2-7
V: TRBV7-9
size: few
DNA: TGTGCCAGCAGCCCGCTGGCTTCAGGTTCCCACGAGCAGTACTTC
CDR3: CASSPLASGSHEQYF

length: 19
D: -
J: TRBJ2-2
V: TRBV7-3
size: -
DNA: TGTGCCAGCAGCTTATTCAGCGGGCCAGCGGCCTCTGAGGGCGGGGAGCTGTTTTTT
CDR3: CASSLFSGPAASEGGELFF

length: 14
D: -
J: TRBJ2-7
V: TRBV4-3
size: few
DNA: TGCGCCAGCAGCCAACGGACAGCCTCCTACGAGCAGTACTTC
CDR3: CASSQRTASYEQYF

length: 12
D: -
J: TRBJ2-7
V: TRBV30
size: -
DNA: TGTGCCTGGAGTGGGGACGCGGGGGAGCAGTACTTC
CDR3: CAWSGDAGEQYF

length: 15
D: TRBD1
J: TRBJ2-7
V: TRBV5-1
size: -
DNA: TGCGCCAGCAGCAGCACAGGGGGCGGCTCCTACGAGCAGTACTTC
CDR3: CASSSTGGGSYEQYF

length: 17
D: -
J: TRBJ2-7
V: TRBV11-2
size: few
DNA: TGTGCCAGCAGCCCCAGGCGGGGCGGGACATCGCGCTACGAGCAGTACTTC
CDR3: CASSPRRGGTSRYEQYF

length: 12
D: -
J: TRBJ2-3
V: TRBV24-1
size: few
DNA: TGTGCCACCAGTACAGAGACAGATACGCAGTATTTT
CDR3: CATSTETDTQYF

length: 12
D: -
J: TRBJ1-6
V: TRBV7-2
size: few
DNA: TGTGCCAGCAGCAGGGACATCCCACCCCTCCACTTT
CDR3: CASSRDIPPLHF

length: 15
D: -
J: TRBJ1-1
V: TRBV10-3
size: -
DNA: TGTGCCATCAGTGAGTCTAGTCGCCTGACCACTGAAGCTTTCTTT
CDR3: CAISESSRLTTEAFF

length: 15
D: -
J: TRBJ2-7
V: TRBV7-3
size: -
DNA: TGTGCCAGCAGCTTAGTGGCGGAGGAGAGCTACGAGCAGTACTTC
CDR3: CASSLVAEESYEQYF

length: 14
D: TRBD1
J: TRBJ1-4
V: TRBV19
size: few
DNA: TGTGCCAGTACCGGGACAGGCTTTAATGAAAAACTGTTTTTT
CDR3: CASTGTGFNEKLFF

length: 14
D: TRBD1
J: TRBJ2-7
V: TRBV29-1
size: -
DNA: TGCAGCGTCCGATTGACAGGGGTACCCTACGAGCAGTACTTC
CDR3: CSVRLTGVPYEQYF

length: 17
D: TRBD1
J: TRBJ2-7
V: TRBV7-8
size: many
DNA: TGTGCCAGCGCAGCGAGGGGGGCTGACAGGGGATTCTACGAGCAGTACTTC
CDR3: CASAARGADRGFYEQYF

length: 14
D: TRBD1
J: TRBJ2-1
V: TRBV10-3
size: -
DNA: TGTGCCATCGGTGGGACAGGGGTCAACAATGAGCAGTTCTTC
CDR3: CAIGGTGVNNEQFF

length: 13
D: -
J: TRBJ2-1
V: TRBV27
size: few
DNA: TGTGCCAGCCATGATTGGGGCTCCAATGAGCAGTTCTTC
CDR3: CASHDWGSNEQFF

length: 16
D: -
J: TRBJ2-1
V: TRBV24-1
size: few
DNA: TGTGCCACCAGTGAGGACGGATCGTTGGCCTACAATGAGCAGTTCTTC
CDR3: CATSEDGSLAYNEQFF

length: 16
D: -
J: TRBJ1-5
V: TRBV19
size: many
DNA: TGTGCCAGTAGTATAGCTGGGTTAAGGGGCAATCAGCCCCAGCATTTT
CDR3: CASSIAGLRGNQPQHF

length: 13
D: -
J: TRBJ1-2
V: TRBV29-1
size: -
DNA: TGCAGCGGGACAGCACCCGGTCTCGATGGCTACACCTTC
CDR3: CSGTAPGLDGYTF

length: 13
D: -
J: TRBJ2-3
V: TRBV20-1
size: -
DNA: TGCAGTGCTAGAGTAGACCACACAGATACGCAGTATTTT
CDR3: CSARVDHTDTQYF

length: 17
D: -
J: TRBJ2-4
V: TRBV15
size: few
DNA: TGTGCCACCAGCAGAGAACCAGGAAATCTAGCCAAAAACATTCAGTACTTC
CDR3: CATSREPGNLAKNIQYF

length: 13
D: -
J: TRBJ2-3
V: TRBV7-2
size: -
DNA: TGTGCCAGCAGCTTTAAACTAACGGATACGCAGTATTTT
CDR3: CASSFKLTDTQYF

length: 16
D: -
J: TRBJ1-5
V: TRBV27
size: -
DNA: TGTGCCAGCCTTTTGTCCATGGACAGAGTCAATCAGCCCCAGCATTTT
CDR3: CASLLSMDRVNQPQHF

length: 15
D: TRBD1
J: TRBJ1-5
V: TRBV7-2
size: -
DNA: TGTGCCAGCAGCCCCGACAGGGCTAGGGATCAGCCCCAGCATTTT
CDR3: CASSPDRARDQPQHF

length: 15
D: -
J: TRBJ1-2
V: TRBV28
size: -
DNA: TGTGCCAGCAGTTTACCGGGGTCGACTAACTATGGCTACACCTTC
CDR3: CASSLPGSTNYGYTF

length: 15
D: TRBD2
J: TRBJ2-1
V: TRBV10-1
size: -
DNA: TGCGCCAGCAGTCCGGGAGGAAGAGGATACAATGAGCAGTTCTTC
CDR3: CASSPGGRGYNEQFF

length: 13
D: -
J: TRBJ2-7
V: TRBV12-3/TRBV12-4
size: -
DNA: TGTGCCAGCACTTTGGACAGCACCTACGAGCAGTACTTC
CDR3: CASTLDSTYEQYF

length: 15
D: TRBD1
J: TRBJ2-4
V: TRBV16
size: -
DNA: TGTGCCAGCAGCCAATCCAGGGGGTTAGTGGACATTCAGTACTTC
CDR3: CASSQSRGLVDIQYF

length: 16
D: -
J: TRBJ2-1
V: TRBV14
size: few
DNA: TGTGCCAGCAGCCAAAATTCCGTCAGGGGTTACAATGAGCAGTTCTTC
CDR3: CASSQNSVRGYNEQFF